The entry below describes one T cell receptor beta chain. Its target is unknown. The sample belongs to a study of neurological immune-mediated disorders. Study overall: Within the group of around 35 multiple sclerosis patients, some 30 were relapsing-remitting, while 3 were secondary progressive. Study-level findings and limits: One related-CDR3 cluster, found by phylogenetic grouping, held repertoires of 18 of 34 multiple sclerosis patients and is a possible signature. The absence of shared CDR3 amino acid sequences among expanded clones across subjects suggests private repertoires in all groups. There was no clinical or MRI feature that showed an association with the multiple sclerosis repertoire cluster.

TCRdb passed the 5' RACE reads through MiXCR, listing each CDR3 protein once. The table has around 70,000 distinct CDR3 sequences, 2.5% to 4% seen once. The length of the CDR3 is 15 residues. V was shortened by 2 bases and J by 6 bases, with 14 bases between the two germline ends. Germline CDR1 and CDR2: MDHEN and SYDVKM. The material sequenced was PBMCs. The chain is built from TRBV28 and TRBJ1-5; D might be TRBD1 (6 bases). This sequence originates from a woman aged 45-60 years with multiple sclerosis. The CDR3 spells CASSLDRRRRQPQHF. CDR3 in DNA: TGTGCCAGCAGTTTAGACAGGAGAAGGCGTCAGCCCCAGCATTTT.